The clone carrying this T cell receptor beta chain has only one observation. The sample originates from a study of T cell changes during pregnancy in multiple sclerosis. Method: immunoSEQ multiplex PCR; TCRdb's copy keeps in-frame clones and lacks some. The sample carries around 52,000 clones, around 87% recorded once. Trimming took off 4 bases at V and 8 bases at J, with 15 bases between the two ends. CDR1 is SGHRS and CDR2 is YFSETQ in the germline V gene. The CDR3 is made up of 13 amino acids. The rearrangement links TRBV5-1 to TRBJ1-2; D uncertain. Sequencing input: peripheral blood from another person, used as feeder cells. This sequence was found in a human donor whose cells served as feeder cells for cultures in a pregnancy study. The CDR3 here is CASSEDRWGGYTF. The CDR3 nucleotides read TGCGCCAGCAGCGAGGACCGCTGGGGAGGCTACACCTTC.